The 18 T cell receptor beta chains given below trace back to one sample, sequenced in a study of cytomegalovirus exposure and HLA in healthy donors. 60 Vbeta and 13 Jbeta primers were used in PCR. TCRdb keeps only in-frame clones here, not all; method: immunoSEQ multiplex PCR. The sample lists under 200,000 clones, roughly 80% occurring once. Sequencing input: PBMCs. The source of these receptors is a woman younger than 35 in good health and CMV-seronegative.

The chain recombines TRBV5-1 with TRBJ1-1, with D hard to call. The CDR3 runs to 13 residues. The germline V and J ends were trimmed by 0 bases and 4 bases, with 7 bases remaining between them. The germline V gene has CDR1 SGHRS and CDR2 YFSETQ. The CDR3 is CASSLVSVTEAFF. The CDR3 DNA reads as TGCGCCAGCAGCTTGGTGTCGGTCACTGAAGCTTTCTTT.

This chain uses TRBV7-6 with TRBJ2-1, with unresolved D. Trimming stripped 1 base from V and 7 bases from J, with 5 bases between. The CDR3 is 12 amino acids. Germline assignment: CDR1 SGHVS and CDR2 FNYEAQ. CDR3 nucleotide sequence: TGTGCCAGCAGCTTAGACCTAAATGAGCAGTTCTTC. This codes for CASSLDLNEQFF. The complete variable domain, with remaining parts taken from reference TRBV7-6 and TRBJ2-1, reads GAGVSQSPRYKVTKRGQDVALRCDPISGHVSLYWYRQALGQGPEFLTYFNYEAQQDKSGLPNDRFSAERPEGSISTLTIQRTEQRDSAMYRCASSLDLNEQFFGPGTRLTVL.

This rearrangement joins TRBV7-8 to TRBJ1-5, with 7 bases matching TRBD1. Germline-derived CDR1 and CDR2 are SGHVS and FQNEAQ. V was clipped by 5 bases and J by 1 base; unmatched bases: 5. The CDR3 has 15 amino acids. The CDR3 sequence is CASSPEGASNQPQHF. Here the CDR3 DNA reads TGTGCCAGCAGCCCAGAGGGGGCCAGCAATCAGCCCCAGCATTTT.

On this clone: Sequence at one end of the junction differs from germline and may be a read error. The J gene is TRBJ1-1, the V gene TRBV7-9; D uncertain. The CDR3 contains 12 residues. Germline values: CDR1 SEHNR, CDR2 FQNEAQ (reference sequence). CDR3 amino acids: CSSSLAGPEAFF. Here the CDR3 DNA reads TGTTCCAGCAGCTTAGCTGGGCCGGAAGCTTTCTTT.

The CDR3 loop reads CASSYQGINEKLFF. In DNA, the CDR3 is TGTGCCAGCAGTTACCAGGGGATAAATGAAAAACTGTTTTTT. The chain recombines TRBV6-5 with TRBJ1-4; a possible D gene is TRBD1 (6 bases). The V gene's germline CDR1 is MNHEY and CDR2 SVGAGI. The CDR3 length is 14 residues. V was shortened by 2 bases and J by 5 bases, with 9 bases between the two germline ends.

V is TRBV29-1 and J is TRBJ1-2; 7 nucleotides align to TRBD1. The CDR3 covers 19 residues. Germline CDR1 is SQVTM and CDR2 is ANQGSEA. Trimming cost V 6 bases and J 7 bases; bases outside gene matches: 29. In DNA form, the CDR3 reads TGCAGCGTGTACGACATTGGGAGACAGGGTATATTCTACGAGTCTGGCTACACCTTC. Translating gives CSVYDIGRQGIFYESGYTF. Full variable domain (missing parts from reference TRBV29-1 and TRBJ1-2): SAVISQKPSRDICQRGTSLTIQCQVDSQVTMMFWYRQQPGQSLTLIATANQGSEATYESGFVIDKFPISRPNLTFSTLTVSNMSPEDSSIYLCSVYDIGRQGIFYESGYTFGSGTRLTVV.

The rearrangement uses TRBV21-1 and TRBJ2-1; the DNA was not used to check the table's D call, TRBD2. TRBV21-1 is tagged as a pseudogene. This CDR3 region has 17 residues. In DNA form, the CDR3 reads TGTGCCAGCAGCACATCCGGGCGGAGGAGCTCCTACAATGAGCAGTTCTTC. Translating gives CASSTSGRRSSYNEQFF.

The chain carries TRBV5-6 and TRBJ1-1, with 7 bases aligning to TRBD1. Trimming at V came to 0 bases and at J to 1 base, leaving 3 bases not matched to a gene. The length of the CDR3 is 15 residues. Germline V gives CDR1 SGHDT, CDR2 YYEEEE. The CDR3 DNA reads as TGTGCCAGCAGCTTGGGACAGGGTGGGAACACTGAAGCTTTCTTT. This sequence encodes CASSLGQGGNTEAFF.

This chain joins TRBV4-3 and TRBJ2-1; D ambiguous. Germline V CDR1 and CDR2: LGHNA, YSLEER. The CDR3 has 14 amino acids. V lost 5 bases to trimming and J lost 5 bases, with 13 bases between them. Here the CDR3 DNA reads TGCGCCAGCAGCAAAGCATCCCCCAACAATGAGCAGTTCTTC. It translates to CASSKASPNNEQFF.

The CDR3 loop is CASSIWAGNTEAFF. The CDR3 DNA sequence: TGTGCCAGTAGTATCTGGGCTGGGAACACTGAAGCTTTCTTT. The V and J genes are TRBV19 and TRBJ1-1; D gene ambiguous. V shed 3 bases and J shed 1 base, with 9 bases lying between them. Looked up from germline, CDR1 is LNHDA and CDR2 is SQIVND (reference sequence). The CDR3 is made up of 14 amino acids.

The V gene is TRBV11-3, the J gene TRBJ2-1; 8 bases fit TRBD2. Germline V gene lookup returns CDR1 SGHNT and CDR2 YENEEA. The CDR3 runs to 17 residues. The J segment lost 6 bases and the V segment lost 3 bases, leaving 13 bases of the junction unmatched. For the CDR3, the DNA is TGTGCCAGCAGCTTGGGGGGACCCGGGACTAGGACCAATGAGCAGTTCTTC. Translating gives CASSLGGPGTRTNEQFF.

The rearrangement uses TRBV10-3 and TRBJ2-7, with 16 bases aligning to TRBD2. Unmatched junction bases numbered 6, after V lost 6 bases and J lost 4 bases. The CDR3 has 16 amino acids. Germline CDR1 ENHRY, CDR2 SYGVKD. CDR3 coding DNA: TGTGCCATCAGCGCAGGGACTAGCGGGAGGGAATACGAGCAGTACGTC. Encoded protein: CAISAGTSGREYEQYV.

V and J are TRBV5-1 and TRBJ1-3, with a possible D match to TRBD1 (5 bases). Germline V lookup: CDR1 SGHRS, CDR2 YFSETQ. V was cut by 2 bases and J by 2 bases, with 11 bases left in between. The CDR3 is 15 residues long. CDR3 DNA: TGCGCCAGCAGCTTCGAGACGGGGGCTGGAAACACCATATATTTT. Protein: CASSFETGAGNTIYF.

The chain carries TRBV5-4 and TRBJ2-3; 9 positions match TRBD2. The germline V gene has CDR1 SGHNT and CDR2 YYREEE (reference sequence). The CDR3 length is 17 residues. V was clipped by 6 bases and J by 2 bases; unmatched bases: 13. The CDR3 DNA reads as TGTGCCAGCAAAGAGATGGCGGGAGGGCCGGACACAGATACGCAGTATTTT. This codes for CASKEMAGGPDTDTQYF.

This chain joins TRBV25-1 and TRBJ1-1, with 9 bases aligning to TRBD1. CDR3 length: 17 residues. The germline gives CDR1 MGHDK, CDR2 SYGVNS. V lost 3 bases to trimming and J lost 3 bases; unmatched junction nucleotides: 11. The CDR3 protein is CASSDLPQGAAHTEAFF. The CDR3 DNA is TGTGCCAGCAGTGACCTTCCACAGGGGGCGGCTCACACTGAAGCTTTCTTT.

This chain joins TRBV14 and TRBJ2-6; D not resolved. V was shortened by 0 bases and J by 0 bases, with 9 bases between the two germline ends. This CDR3 region has 17 residues. The germline CDR1 and CDR2 sequences are SGHDN and FVKESK. The DNA for the CDR3 is TGTGCCAGCAGCCAAGAGTACCGCAGCTCTGGGGCCAACGTCCTGACTTTC. Its protein product is CASSQEYRSSGANVLTF. Full variable domain (missing parts from reference TRBV14 and TRBJ2-6): EAGVTQFPSHSVIEKGQTVTLRCDPISGHDNLYWYRRVMGKEIKFLLHFVKESKQDESGMPNNRFLAERTGGTYSTLKVQPAELEDSGVYFCASSQEYRSSGANVLTFGAGSRLTVL.

The rearrangement uses TRBV6-5 and TRBJ1-1, with unresolved D. In germline, CDR1 is MNHEY, CDR2 SVGAGI. V was trimmed by 6 bases and J by 2 bases, leaving 4 bases between them. This CDR3 has 11 residues. The CDR3 loop reads CASSKNTEAFF. In DNA form, the CDR3 reads TGTGCCAGCAGCAAAAACACTGAAGCTTTCTTT.

The sample holds one count of this clone. V is TRBV7-9 and J is TRBJ1-1, with D uncertain. The CDR3 length is 14 residues. Germline CDR1 reads SEHNR; CDR2 reads FQNEAQ (reference sequence). V lost 7 bases to trimming and J lost 5 bases, with 17 bases between them. CDR3 amino acids: CASIRTGGVTEAFF. The CDR3 DNA reads TGTGCCAGCATCCGCACCGGCGGGGTAACTGAAGCTTTCTTT.